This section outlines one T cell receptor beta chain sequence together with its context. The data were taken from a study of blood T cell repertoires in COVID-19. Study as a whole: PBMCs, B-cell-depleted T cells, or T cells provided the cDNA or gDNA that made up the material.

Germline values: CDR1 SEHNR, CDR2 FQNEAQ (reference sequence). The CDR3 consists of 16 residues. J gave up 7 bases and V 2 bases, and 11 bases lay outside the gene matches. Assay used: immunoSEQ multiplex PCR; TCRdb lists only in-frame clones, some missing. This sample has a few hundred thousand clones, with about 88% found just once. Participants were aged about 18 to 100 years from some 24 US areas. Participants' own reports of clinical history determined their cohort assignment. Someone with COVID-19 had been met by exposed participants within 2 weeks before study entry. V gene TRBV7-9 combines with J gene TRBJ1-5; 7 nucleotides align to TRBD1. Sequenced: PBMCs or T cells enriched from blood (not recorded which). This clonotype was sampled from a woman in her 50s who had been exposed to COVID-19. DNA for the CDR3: TGTGCCAGCAGCTTAAGCGTCGGACAGGCTAGCCAGCCCCAGCATTTT. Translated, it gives CASSLSVGQASQPQHF.